Reported below is one TCR beta chain. These data are taken from a study of blood T cell repertoires in COVID-19. The CDR3 extends over 16 amino acids. The V gene's germline CDR1 is MNHEY and CDR2 SMNVEV (reference sequence). Trimming removed 3 bases from V and 2 bases from J, with 16 bases in between. Using immunoSEQ multiplex PCR, the repertoire was profiled, and TCRdb retains in-frame clones only, with some absent. The sample has more than 100,000 clones, around 84% seen once. The study recruited people aged roughly 18 to 95 years across around 24 US areas. Donors were grouped by their self-reported clinical history.

This rearrangement joins TRBV27 to TRBJ1-1; maybe TRBD1 (6 bases). The TCR comes from a woman in her twenties or thirties who had recovered from COVID-19. Sequences were obtained from PBMCs or T cells enriched from blood (not recorded which). This CDR3 is CASSFPSGTPNTEAFF. The CDR3 DNA reads as TGTGCCAGCAGTTTCCCCAGCGGGACACCCAACACTGAAGCTTTCTTT.